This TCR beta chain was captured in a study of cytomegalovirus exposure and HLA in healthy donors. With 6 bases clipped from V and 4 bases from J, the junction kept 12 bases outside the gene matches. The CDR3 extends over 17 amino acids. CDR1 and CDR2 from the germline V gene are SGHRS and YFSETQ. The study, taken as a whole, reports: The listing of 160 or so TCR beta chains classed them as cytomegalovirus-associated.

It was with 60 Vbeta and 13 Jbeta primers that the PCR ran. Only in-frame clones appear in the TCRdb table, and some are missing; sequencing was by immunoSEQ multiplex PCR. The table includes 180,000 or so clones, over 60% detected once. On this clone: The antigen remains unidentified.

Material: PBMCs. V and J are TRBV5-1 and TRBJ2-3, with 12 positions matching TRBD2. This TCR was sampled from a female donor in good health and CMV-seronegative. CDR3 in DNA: TGCGCCAGCACCCTTGCAAGGACTAGCGGGAATGCAGATACGCAGTATTTT. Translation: CASTLARTSGNADTQYF. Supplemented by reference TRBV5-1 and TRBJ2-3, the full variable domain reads KAGVTQTPRYLIKTRGQQVTLSCSPISGHRSVSWYQQTPGQGLQFLFEYFSETQRNKGNFPGRFSGRQFSNSRSEMNVSTLELGDSALYLCASTLARTSGNADTQYFGPGTRLTVL.